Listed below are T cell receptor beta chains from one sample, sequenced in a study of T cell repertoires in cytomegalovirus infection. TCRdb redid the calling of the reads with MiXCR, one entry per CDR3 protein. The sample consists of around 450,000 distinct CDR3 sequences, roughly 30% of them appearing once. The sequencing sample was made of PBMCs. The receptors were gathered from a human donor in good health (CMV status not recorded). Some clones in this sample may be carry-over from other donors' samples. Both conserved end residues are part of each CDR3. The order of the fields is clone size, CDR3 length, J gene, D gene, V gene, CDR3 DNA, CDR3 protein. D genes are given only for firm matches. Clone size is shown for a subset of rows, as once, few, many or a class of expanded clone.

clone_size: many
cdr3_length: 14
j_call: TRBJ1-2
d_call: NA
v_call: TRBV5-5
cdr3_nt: TGTGCCAGCAGGCGCGTCGACTTCAACTATGGCTACACCTTC
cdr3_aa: CASRRVDFNYGYTF

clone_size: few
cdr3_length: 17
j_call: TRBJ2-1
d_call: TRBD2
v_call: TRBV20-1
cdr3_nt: TGCAGTGCTAGAGATTTTAGTTCGGCTAGCGGGTACAATGAGCAGTTCTTC
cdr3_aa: CSARDFSSASGYNEQFF

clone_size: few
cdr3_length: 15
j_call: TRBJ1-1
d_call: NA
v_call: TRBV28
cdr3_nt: TGTGCCAGCAGTTTAGGGAGGGGTCGCGGGACTGAAGCTTTCTTT
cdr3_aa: CASSLGRGRGTEAFF

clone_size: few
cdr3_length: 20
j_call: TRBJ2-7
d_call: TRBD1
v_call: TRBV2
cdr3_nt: TGTGCCAGCAGTGAATTTAACGGACAGGGACCTCCCCGGGTTAACTACGAGCAGTACTTC
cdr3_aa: CASSEFNGQGPPRVNYEQYF

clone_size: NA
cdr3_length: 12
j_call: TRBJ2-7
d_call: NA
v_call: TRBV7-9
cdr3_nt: TGTGCCAGCAGTCGGGACCTCTACGAGCAGTACTTC
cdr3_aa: CASSRDLYEQYF

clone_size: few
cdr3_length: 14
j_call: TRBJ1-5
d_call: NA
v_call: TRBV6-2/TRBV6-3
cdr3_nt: TGTGCCAGCACCCCGGGGGGGCTACCACAGCCCCAGCATTTT
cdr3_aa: CASTPGGLPQPQHF

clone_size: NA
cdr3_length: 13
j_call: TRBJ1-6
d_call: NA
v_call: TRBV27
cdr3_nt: TGTGCCAGCAGTCCGCAGGGTTGGAGGACCCTCCACTTT
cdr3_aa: CASSPQGWRTLHF

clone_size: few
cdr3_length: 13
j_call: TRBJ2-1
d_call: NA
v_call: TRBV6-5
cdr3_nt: TGTGCCGCTACCCCAGCCGCCTACAATGAGCAGTTCTTC
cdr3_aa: CAATPAAYNEQFF

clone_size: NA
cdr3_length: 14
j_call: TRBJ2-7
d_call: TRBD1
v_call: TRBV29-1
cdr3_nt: TGCAGCGTTGCCGGGACAGGGAGCTCCTACGAGCAGTACTTC
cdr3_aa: CSVAGTGSSYEQYF

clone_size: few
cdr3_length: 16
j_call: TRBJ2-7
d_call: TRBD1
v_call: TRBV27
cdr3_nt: TGTGCCAGCAGTTCTACACTCGGACAGGGCAAGTACGAGCAGTACTTC
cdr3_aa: CASSSTLGQGKYEQYF

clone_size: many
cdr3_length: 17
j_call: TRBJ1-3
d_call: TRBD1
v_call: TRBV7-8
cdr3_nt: TGTGCCAGCAGCTCCCCCCCCGGGACAGGGCCTGGAAACACCATATATTTT
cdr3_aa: CASSSPPGTGPGNTIYF

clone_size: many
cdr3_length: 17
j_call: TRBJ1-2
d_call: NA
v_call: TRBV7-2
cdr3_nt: TGTGCCAGCAGCTTAGAGAACATGGGTTCACCGTCTCGTGGCTACACCTTC
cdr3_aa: CASSLENMGSPSRGYTF

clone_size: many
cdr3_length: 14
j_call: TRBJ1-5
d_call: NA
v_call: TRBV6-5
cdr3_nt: TGTGCCAGCAGCAAAGACAGAATGGGCCAGCCCCAGCATTTT
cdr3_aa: CASSKDRMGQPQHF

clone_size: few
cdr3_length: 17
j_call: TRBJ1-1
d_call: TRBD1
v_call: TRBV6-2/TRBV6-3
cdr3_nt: TGTGCCAGCAGTGAAATTACAGGGGGCGCTGGGAACACTGAAGCTTTCTTT
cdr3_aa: CASSEITGGAGNTEAFF

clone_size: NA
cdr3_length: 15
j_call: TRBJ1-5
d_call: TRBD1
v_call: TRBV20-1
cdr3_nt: TGCAGTGCTAGGGACTTACAGGGGGCGAGTCAGCCCCAGCATTTT
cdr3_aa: CSARDLQGASQPQHF

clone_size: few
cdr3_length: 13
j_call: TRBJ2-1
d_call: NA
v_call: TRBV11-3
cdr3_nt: TGTGCCAGCAGCTTAGTAAGGGGAGGTGAGCAGTTCTTC
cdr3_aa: CASSLVRGGEQFF

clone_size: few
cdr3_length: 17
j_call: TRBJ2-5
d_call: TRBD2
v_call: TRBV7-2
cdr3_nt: TGTGCCAGCAGCCCCCGACTAGCGGGGGACCCCAGGGAGACCCAGTACTTC
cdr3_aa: CASSPRLAGDPRETQYF

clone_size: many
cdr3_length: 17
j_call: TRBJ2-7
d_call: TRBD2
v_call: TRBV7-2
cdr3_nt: TGTGCCAGCAGTTTAACCCACCGGACTAGCGGGGGGTACGAGCAGTACTTC
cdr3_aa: CASSLTHRTSGGYEQYF

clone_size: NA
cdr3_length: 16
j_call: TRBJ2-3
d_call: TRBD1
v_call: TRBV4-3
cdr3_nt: TGCGCCAGCAGCCAGGTCAGGGGGATTAGCACAGATACGCAGTATTTT
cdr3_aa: CASSQVRGISTDTQYF